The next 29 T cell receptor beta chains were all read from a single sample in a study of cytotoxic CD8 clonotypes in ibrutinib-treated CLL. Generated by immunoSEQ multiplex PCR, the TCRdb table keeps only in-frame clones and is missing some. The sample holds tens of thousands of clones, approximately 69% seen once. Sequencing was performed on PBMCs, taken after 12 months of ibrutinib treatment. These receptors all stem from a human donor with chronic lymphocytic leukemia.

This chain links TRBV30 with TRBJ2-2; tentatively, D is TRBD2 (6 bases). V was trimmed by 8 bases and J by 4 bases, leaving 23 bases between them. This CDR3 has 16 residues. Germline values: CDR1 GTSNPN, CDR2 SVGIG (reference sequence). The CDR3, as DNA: TGTGCCCGGACTCAGGGTGGAGGGGTCCCCACCGGGGAGCTGTTTTTT. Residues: CARTQGGGVPTGELFF.

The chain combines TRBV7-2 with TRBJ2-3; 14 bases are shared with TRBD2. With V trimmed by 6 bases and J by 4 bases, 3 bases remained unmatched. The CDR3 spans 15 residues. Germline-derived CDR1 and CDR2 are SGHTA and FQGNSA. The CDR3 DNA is TGTGCCAGCAGTAGGACTAGCGGGGGGTCAGATACGCAGTATTTT. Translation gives CASSRTSGGSDTQYF.

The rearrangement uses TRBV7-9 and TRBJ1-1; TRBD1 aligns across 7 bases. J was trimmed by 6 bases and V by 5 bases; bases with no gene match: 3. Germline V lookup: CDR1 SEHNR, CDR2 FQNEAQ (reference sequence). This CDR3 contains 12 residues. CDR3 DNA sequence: TGTGCCAGCAGCCCCCAGGGGGCTGAAGCTTTCTTT. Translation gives CASSPQGAEAFF.

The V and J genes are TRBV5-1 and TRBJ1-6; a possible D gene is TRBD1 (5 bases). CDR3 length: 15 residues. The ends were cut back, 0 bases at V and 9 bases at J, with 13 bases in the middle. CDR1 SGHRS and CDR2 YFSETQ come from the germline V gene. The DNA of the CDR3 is TGCGCCAGCAGCTTGGGCCGGGACGTCGGTTCACCCCTCCACTTT. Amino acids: CASSLGRDVGSPLHF.

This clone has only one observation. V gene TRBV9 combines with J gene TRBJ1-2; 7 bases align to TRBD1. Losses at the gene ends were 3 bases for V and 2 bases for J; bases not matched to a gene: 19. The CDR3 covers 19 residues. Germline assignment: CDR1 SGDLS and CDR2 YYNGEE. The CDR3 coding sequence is TGTGCCAGCAGCGCCAGAGACTACTCCCGGACAGGTCAGAACTATGGCTACACCTTC. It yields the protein CASSARDYSRTGQNYGYTF.

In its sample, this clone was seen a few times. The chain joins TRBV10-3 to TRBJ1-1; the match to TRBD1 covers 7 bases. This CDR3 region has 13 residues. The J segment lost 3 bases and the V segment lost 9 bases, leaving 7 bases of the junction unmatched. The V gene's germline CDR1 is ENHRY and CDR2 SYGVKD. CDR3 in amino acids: CAIAQGWDTEAFF. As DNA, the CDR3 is TGTGCCATAGCACAGGGGTGGGACACTGAAGCTTTCTTT.

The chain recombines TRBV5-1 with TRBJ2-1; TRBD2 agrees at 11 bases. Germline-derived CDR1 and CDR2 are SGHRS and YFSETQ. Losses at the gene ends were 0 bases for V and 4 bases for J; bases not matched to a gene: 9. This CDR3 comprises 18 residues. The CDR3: CASSLAEASGGPYNEQFF. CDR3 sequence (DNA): TGCGCCAGCAGCTTGGCGGAGGCTAGCGGGGGGCCATACAATGAGCAGTTCTTC. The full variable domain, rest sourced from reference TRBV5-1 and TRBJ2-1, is KAGVTQTPRYLIKTRGQQVTLSCSPISGHRSVSWYQQTPGQGLQFLFEYFSETQRNKGNFPGRFSGRQFSNSRSEMNVSTLELGDSALYLCASSLAEASGGPYNEQFFGPGTRLTVL.

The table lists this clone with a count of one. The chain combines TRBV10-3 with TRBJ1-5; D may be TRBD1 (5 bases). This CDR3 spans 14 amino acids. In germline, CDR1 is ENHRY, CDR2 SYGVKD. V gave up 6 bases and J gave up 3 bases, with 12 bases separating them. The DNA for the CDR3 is TGTGCCATCAGGTCCGGGACCAACAATCAGCCCCAGCATTTT. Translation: CAIRSGTNNQPQHF.

CDR3 DNA sequence: TGTGCCAGCAGTCCGTGGGACAGGAGCAATGAGCAGTTCTTC. The encoded protein is CASSPWDRSNEQFF. The rearrangement joins TRBV6-6 to TRBJ2-1; TRBD1 matches at 8 bases. This CDR3 is built from 14 residues. Per germline, CDR1 MNHNY and CDR2 SVGAGI (reference sequence). J gave up 6 bases and V 5 bases, and 6 bases lay outside the gene matches.

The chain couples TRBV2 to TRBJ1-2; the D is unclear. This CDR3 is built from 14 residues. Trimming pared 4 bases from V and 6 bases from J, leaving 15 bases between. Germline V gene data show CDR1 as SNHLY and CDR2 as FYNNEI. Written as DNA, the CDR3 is TGTGCCAGCAGTGCCAAATCCGACTCACATGGCTACACCTTC. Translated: CASSAKSDSHGYTF.

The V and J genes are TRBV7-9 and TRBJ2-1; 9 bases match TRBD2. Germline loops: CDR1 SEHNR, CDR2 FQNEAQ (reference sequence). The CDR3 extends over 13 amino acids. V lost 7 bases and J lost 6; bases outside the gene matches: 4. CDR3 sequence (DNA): TGTGCCAGCAATAGCGGGGGCCCCAATGAGCAGTTCTTC. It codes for CASNSGGPNEQFF.

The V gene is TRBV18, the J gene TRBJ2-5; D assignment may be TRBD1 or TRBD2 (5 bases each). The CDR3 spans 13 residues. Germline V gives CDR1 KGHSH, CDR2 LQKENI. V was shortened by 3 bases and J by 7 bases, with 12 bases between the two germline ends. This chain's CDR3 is CASSPLGETTQYF. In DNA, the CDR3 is TGTGCCAGCTCACCTCTGGGGGAAACGACCCAGTACTTC.

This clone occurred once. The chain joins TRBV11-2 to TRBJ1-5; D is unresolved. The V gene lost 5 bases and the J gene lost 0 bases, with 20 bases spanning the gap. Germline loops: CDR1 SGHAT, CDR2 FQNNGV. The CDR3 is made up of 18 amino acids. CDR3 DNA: TGTGCCAGCAGCCCGTATGGTGGAGGGATGAGTAGCAATCAGCCCCAGCATTTT. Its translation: CASSPYGGGMSSNQPQHF.

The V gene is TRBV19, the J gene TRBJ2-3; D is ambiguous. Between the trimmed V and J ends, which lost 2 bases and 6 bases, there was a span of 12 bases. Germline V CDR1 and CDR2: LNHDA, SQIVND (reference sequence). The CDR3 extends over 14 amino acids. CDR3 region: CASSIYGLHDTQYF. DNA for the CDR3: TGTGCCAGTAGTATATATGGGCTCCATGATACGCAGTATTTT.

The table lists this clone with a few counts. The CDR3, as DNA: TGTGCCAGCAGCTTGGGGCTTGAAGCTTTCTTT. Its translation is CASSLGLEAFF. V gene TRBV5-8 combines with J gene TRBJ1-1; D not certain. V lost 0 bases to trimming and J lost 7 bases, with 4 bases between them. The CDR3 consists of 11 residues. Germline-derived CDR1 and CDR2 are SGHTS and YDEGEE.

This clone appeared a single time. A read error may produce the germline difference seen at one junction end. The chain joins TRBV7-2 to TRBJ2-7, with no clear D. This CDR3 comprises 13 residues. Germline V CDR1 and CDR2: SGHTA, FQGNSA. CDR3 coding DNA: TGTGCCAGCAGCTTAGTAGCCTCCTCCGAGCAGTACTTC. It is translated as CASSLVASSEQYF.

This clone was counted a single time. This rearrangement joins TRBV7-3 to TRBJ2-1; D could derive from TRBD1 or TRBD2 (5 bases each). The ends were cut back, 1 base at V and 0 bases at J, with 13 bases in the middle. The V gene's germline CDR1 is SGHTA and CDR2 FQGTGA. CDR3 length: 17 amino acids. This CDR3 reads CASSLRGLGSSYNEQFF. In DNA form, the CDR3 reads TGTGCCAGCAGCTTAAGGGGGTTGGGCAGCTCCTACAATGAGCAGTTCTTC.

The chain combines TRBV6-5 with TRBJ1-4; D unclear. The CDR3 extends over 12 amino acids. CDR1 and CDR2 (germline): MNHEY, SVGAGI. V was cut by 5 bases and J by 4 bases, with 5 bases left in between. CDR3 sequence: CASSRFNEKLFF. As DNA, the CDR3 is TGTGCCAGCAGTCGGTTTAATGAAAAACTGTTTTTT.

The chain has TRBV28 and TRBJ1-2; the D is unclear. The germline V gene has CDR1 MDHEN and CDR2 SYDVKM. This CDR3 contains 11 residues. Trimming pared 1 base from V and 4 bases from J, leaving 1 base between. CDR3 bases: TGTGCCAGCAGTTTATCCTATGGCTACACCTTC. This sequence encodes CASSLSYGYTF.

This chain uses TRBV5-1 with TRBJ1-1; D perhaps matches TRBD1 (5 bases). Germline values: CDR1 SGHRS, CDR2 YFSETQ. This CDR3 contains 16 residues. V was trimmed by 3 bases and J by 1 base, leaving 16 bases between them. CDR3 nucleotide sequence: TGCGCCAGCAGCTACACGTTGGGGGTTGAGAACACTGAAGCTTTCTTT. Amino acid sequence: CASSYTLGVENTEAFF. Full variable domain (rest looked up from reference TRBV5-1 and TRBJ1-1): KAGVTQTPRYLIKTRGQQVTLSCSPISGHRSVSWYQQTPGQGLQFLFEYFSETQRNKGNFPGRFSGRQFSNSRSEMNVSTLELGDSALYLCASSYTLGVENTEAFFGQGTRLTVV.

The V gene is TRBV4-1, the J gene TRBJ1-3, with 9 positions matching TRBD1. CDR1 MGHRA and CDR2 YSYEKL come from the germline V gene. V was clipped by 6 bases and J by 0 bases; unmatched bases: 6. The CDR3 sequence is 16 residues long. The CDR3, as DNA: TGCGCCAGCAGTCTTGACAGGGGGAGCTCTGGAAACACCATATATTTT. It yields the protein CASSLDRGSSGNTIYF.

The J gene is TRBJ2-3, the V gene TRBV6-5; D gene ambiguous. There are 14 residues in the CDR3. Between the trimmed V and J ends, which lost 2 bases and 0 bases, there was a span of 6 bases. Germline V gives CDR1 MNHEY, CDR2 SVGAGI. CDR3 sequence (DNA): TGTGCCAGCAGTTACCAGAAAAGCACAGATACGCAGTATTTT. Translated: CASSYQKSTDTQYF.

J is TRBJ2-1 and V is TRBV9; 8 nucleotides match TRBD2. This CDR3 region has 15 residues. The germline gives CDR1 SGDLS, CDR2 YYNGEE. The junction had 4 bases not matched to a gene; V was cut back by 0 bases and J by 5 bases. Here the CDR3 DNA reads TGTGCCAGCAGCGTAGTAGGACTAGCCCACAATGAGCAGTTCTTC. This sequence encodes CASSVVGLAHNEQFF.

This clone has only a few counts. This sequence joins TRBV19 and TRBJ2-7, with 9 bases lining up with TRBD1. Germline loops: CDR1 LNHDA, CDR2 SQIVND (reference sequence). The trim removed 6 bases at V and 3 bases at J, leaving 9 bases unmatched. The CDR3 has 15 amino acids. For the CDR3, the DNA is TGTGCCAGTAGCCGCCTCACGGGACAGGGCTACGAGCAGTACTTC. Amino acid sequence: CASSRLTGQGYEQYF. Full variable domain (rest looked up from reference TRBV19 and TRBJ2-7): DGGITQSPKYLFRKEGQNVTLSCEQNLNHDAMYWYRQDPGQGLRLIYYSQIVNDFQKGDIAEGYSVSREKKESFPLTVTSAQKNPTAFYLCASSRLTGQGYEQYFGPGTRLTVT.

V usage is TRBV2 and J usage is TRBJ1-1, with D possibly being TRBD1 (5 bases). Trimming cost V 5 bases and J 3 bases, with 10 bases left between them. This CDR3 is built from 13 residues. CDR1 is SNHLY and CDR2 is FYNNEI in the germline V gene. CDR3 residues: CASSLDSYTEAFF. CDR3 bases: TGTGCCAGCAGTCTAGACAGCTACACTGAAGCTTTCTTT.

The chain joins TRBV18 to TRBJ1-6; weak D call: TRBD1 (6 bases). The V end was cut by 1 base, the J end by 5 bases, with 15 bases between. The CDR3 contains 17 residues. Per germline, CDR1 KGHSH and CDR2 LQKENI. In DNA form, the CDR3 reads TGTGCCAGCTCACCACTCGGACAGACTGTCCATAATTCACCCCTCCACTTT. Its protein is CASSPLGQTVHNSPLHF.

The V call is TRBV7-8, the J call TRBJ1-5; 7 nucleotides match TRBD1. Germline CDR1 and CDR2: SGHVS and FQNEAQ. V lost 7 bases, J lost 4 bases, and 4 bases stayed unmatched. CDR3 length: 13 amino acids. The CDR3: CASTPGGNQPQHF. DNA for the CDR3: TGTGCCAGCACCCCAGGGGGGAATCAGCCCCAGCATTTT.

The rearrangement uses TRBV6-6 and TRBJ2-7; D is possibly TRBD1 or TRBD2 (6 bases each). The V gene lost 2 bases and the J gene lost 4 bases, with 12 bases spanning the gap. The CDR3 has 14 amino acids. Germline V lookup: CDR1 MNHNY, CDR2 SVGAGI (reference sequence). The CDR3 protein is CASSYGGRVYEQYF. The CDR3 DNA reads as TGTGCCAGCAGTTACGGGGGGCGCGTTTACGAGCAGTACTTC.

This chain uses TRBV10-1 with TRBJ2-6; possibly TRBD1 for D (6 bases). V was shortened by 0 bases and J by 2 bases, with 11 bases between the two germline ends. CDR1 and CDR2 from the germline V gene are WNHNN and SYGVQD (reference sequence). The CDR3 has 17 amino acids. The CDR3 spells CASSESGPGAGANVLTF. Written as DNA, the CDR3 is TGCGCCAGCAGTGAGTCGGGGCCAGGGGCTGGGGCCAACGTCCTGACTTTC.